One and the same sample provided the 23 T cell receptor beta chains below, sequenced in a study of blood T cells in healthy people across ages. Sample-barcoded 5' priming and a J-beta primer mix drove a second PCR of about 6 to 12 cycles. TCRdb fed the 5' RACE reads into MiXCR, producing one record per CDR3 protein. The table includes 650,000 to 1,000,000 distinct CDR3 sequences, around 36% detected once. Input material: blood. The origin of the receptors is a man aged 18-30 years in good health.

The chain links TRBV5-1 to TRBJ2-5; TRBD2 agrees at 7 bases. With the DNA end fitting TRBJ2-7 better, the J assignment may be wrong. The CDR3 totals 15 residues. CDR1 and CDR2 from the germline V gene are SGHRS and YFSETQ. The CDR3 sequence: CASRREAGRLYEQYF. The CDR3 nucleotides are TGCGCCAGCAGACGGGAGGCGGGACGGCTCTACGAGCAGTACTTC.

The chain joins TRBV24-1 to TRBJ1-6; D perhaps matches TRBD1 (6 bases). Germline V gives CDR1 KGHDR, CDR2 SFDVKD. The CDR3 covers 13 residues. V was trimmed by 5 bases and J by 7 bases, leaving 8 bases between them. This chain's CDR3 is CATSAGENSPLHF. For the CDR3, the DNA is TGTGCCACCAGTGCAGGGGAGAATTCACCCCTCCACTTT.

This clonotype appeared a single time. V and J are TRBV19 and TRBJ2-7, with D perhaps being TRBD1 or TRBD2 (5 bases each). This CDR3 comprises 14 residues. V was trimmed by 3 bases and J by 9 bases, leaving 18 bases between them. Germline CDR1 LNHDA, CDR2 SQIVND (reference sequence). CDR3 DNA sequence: TGTGCCAGTAGTATTTTGGGGACCCAAGGGAGGCAGTACTTC. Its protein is CASSILGTQGRQYF.

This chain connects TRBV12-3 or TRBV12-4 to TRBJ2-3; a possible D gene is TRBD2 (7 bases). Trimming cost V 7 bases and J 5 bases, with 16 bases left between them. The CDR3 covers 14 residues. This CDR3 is CASTLGGPVDTQYF. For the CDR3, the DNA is TGTGCCAGCACCCTCGGGGGGCCGGTAGATACGCAGTATTTT.

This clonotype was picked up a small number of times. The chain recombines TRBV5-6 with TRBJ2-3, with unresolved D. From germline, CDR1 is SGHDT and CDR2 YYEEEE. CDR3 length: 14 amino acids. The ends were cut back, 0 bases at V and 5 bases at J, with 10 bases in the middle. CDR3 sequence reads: CASSLGSVGDTQYF. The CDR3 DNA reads TGTGCCAGCAGCTTGGGGTCCGTGGGAGATACGCAGTATTTT. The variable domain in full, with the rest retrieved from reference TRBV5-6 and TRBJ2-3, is DAGVTQSPTHLIKTRGQQVTLRCSPKSGHDTVSWYQQALGQGPQFIFQYYEEEERQRGNFPDRFSGHQFPNYSSELNVNALLLGDSALYLCASSLGSVGDTQYFGPGTRLTVL.

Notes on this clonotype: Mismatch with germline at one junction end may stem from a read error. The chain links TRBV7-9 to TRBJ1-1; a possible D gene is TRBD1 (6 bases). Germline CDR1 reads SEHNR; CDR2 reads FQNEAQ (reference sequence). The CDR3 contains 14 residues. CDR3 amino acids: CASSLRSGDTEAFF. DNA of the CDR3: TGTGCCAGCAGCTTACGAAGCGGGGACACTGAGGCTTTCTTT.

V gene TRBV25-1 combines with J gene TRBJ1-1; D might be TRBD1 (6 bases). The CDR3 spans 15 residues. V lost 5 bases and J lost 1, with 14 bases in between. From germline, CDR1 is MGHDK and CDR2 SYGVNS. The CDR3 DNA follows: TGTGCCAGCAGTCACCCGACAGGTGCGAACACTGAAGCTTTCTTT. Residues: CASSHPTGANTEAFF. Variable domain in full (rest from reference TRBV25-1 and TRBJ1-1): EADIYQTPRYLVIGTGKKITLECSQTMGHDKMYWYQQDPGMELHLIHYSYGVNSTEKGDLSSESTVSRIRTEHFPLTLESARPSHTSQYLCASSHPTGANTEAFFGQGTRLTVV.

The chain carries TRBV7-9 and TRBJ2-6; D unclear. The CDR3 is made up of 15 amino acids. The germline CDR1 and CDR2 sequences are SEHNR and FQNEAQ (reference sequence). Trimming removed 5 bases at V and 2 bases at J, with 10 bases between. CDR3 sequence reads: CASSPGPTGANVLTF. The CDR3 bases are TGTGCCAGCAGCCCGGGCCCTACTGGGGCCAACGTCCTGACTTTC.

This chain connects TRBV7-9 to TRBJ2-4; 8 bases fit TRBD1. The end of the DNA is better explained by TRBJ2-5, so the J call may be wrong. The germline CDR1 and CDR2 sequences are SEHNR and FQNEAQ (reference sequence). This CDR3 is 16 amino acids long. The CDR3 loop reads CASSPLGTGLQETQYF. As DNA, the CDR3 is TGTGCCAGCAGCCCCCTCGGGACAGGACTCCAAGAGACCCAGTACTTC.

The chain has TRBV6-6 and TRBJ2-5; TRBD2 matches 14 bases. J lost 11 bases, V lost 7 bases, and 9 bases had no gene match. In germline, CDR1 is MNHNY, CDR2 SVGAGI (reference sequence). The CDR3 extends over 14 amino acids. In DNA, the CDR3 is TGTGCCAGCACCACGACTAGCGGGGGGGCCACGCAGTACTTC. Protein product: CASTTTSGGATQYF.

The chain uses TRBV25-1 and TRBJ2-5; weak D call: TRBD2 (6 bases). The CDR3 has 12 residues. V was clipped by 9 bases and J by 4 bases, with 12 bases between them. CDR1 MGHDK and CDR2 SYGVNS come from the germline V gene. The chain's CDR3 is CASNGRGETQYF. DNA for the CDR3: TGTGCCAGTAACGGGCGGGGAGAGACCCAGTACTTC.

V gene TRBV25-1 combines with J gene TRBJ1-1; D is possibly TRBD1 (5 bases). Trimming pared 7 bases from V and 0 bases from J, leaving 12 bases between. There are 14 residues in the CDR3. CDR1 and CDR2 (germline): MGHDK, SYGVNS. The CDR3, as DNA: TGTGCCAGCAACACCGGGGGAGTGAACACTGAAGCTTTCTTT. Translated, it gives CASNTGGVNTEAFF.

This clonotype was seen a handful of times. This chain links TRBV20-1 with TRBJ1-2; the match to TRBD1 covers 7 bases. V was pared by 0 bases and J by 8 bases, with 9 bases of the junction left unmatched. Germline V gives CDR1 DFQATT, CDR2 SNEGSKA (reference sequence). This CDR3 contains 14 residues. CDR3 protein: CSAREIPGQRGYTF. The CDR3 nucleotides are TGCAGTGCTAGAGAAATACCGGGACAGCGCGGCTACACCTTC.

DNA for the CDR3: TGCGCCAGCAGCCAAGGAAGGAACCTGAACACTGAAGCTTTCTTT. It is translated as CASSQGRNLNTEAFF. This chain joins TRBV4-3 and TRBJ1-1; D is uncertain. The CDR3 has 15 amino acids. Germline lookup yields CDR1 LGHNA and CDR2 YSLEER. V lost 1 base and J lost 0, with 9 bases in between.

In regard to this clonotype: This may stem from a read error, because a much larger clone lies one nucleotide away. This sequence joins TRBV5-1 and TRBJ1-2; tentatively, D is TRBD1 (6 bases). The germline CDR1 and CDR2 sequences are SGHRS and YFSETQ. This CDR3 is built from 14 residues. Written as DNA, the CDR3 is TGCGCCAGCAGCCCCGGGGGCAATAACCATGGCTACACCTTC. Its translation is CASSPGGNNHGYTF.

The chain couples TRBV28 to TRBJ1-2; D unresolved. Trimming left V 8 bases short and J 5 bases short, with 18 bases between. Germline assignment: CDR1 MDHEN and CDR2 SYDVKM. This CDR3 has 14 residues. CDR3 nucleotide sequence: TGTGCCAGCTTCCCGACCCGGGTCCTTTATGGCTACACCTTC. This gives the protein CASFPTRVLYGYTF.

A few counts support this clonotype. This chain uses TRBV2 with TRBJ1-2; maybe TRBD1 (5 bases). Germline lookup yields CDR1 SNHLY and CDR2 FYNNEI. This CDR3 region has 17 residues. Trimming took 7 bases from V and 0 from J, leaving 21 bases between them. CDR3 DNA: TGTGCCAGCACTGCAACCCCTCCGGGGGGAGCTAACTATGGCTACACCTTC. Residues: CASTATPPGGANYGYTF.

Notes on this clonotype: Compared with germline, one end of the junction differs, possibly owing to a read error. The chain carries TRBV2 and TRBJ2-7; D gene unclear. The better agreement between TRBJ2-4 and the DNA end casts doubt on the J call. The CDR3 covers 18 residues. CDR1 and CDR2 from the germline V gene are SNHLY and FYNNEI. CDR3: CACSERHSLILAKNIQYF. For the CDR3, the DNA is TGTGCCTGCAGTGAAAGGCACAGTCTTATACTAGCCAAAAACATTCAGTACTTC.

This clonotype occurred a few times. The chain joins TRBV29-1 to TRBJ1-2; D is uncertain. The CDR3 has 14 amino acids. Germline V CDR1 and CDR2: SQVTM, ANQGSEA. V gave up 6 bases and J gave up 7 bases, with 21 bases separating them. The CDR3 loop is CSVPDRNPTPGYTF. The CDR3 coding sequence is TGCAGCGTCCCCGATAGAAACCCGACCCCTGGCTACACCTTC.

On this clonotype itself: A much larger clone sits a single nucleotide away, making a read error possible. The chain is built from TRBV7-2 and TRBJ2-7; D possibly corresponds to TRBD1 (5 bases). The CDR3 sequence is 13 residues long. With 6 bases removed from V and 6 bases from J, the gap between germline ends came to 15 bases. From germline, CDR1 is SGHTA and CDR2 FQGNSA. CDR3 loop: CASSAITRGEQYF. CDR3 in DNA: TGTGCCAGCAGTGCGATCACAAGGGGCGAGCAGTACTTC. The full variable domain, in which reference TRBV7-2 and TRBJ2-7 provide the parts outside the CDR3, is GAGVSQSPSNKVTEKGKDVELRCDPISGHTALYWYRQSLGQGLEFLIYFQGNSAPDKSGLPSDRFSAERTGGSVSTLTIQRTQQEDSAVYLCASSAITRGEQYFGPGTRLTVT.

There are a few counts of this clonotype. The CDR3 nucleotides read TGCAGTGCTACCGCAGTAATCAATGAGCAGTACTTC. Translation gives CSATAVINEQYF. The chain employs TRBV20-1 and TRBJ2-7, with no clear D. Trimming removed 4 bases at V and 7 bases at J, with 14 bases between. CDR1 is DFQATT, CDR2 SNEGSKA, per germline (reference sequence). The CDR3 is made up of 12 amino acids.

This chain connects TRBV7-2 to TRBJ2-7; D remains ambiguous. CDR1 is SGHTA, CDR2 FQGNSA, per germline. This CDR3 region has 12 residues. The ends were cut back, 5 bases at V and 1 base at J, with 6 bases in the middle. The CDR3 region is CASSPWSYEQYF. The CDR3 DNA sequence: TGTGCCAGCAGCCCGTGGTCCTACGAGCAGTACTTC.

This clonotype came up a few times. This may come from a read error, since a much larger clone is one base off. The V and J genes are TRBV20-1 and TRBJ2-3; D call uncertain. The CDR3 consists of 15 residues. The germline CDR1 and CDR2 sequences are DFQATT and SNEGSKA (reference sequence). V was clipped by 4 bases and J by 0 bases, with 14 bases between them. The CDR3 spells CSATMDAGSTDTQYF. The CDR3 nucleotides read TGCAGTGCTACTATGGACGCAGGAAGCACAGATACGCAGTATTTT.